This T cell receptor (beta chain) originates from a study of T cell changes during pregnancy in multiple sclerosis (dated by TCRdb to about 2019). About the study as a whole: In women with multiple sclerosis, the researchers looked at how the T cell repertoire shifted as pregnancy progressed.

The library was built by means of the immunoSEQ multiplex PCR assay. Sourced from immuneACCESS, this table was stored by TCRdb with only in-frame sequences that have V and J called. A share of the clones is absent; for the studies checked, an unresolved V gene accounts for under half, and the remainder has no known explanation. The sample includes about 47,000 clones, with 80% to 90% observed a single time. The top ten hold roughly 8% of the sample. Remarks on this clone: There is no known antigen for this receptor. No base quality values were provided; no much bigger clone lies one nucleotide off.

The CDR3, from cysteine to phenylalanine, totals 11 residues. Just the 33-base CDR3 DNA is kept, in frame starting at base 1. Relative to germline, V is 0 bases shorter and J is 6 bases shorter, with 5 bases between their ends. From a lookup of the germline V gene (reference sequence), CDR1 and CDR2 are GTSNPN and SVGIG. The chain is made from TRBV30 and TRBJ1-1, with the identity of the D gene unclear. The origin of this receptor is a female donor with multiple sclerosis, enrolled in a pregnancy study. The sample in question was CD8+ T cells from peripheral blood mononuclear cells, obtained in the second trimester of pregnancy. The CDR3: CAWSVNSEAFF. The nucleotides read TGTGCCTGGAGTGTAAACTCTGAAGCTTTCTTT. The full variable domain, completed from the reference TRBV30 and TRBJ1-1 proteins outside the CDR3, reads SQTIHQWPATLVQPVGSPLSLECTVEGTSNPNLYWYRQAAGRGLQLLFYSVGIGQISSEVPQNLSASRPQDRQFILSSKKLLLSDSGFYLCAWSVNSEAFFGQGTRLTVV.